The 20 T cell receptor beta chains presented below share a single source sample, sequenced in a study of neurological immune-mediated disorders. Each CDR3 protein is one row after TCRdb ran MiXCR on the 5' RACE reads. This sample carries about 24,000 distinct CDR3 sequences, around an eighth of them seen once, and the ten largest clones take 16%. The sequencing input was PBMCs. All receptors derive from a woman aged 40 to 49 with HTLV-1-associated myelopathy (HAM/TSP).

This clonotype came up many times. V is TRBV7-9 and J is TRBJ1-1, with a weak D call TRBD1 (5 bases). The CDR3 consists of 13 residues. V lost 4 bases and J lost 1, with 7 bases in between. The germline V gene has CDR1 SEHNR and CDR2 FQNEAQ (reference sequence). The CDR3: CASSWGRNTEAFF. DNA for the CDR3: TGTGCCAGCAGCTGGGGACGGAACACTGAAGCTTTCTTT.

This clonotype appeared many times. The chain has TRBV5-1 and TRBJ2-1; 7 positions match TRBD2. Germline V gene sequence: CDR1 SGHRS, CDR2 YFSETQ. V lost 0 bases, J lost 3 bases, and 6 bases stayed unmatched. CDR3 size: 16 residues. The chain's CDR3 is CASSLAVGDYYNEQFF. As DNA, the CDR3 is TGCGCCAGCAGCTTGGCCGTGGGGGACTACTACAATGAGCAGTTCTTC.

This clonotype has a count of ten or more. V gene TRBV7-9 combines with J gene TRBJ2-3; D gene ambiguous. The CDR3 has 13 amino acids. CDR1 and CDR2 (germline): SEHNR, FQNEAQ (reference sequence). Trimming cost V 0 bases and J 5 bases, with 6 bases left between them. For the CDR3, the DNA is TGTGCCAGCAGCTTAGCTGGTGGAGATACGCAGTATTTT. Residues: CASSLAGGDTQYF.

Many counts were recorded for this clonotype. The CDR3 DNA reads as TGTGCCACCAGTGATACCGGGACAGGGGGCACTGGGGCCAACGTCCTGACTTTC. Translated: CATSDTGTGGTGANVLTF. The rearrangement joins TRBV24-1 to TRBJ2-6; TRBD1 aligns across 12 bases. The CDR3 consists of 18 residues. The germline gives CDR1 KGHDR, CDR2 SFDVKD. With V trimmed by 3 bases and J by 2 bases, 4 bases remained unmatched.

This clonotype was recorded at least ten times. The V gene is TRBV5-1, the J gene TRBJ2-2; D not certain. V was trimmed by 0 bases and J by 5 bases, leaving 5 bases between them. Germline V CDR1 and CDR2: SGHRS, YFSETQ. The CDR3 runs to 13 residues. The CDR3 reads CASSLERTGELFF. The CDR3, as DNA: TGCGCCAGCAGCTTGGAGCGTACCGGGGAGCTGTTTTTT.

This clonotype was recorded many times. The CDR3 here is CASSPRQDQETQYF. In DNA form, the CDR3 reads TGTGCCAGCTCACCCCGACAGGACCAAGAGACCCAGTACTTC. J is TRBJ2-5 and V is TRBV18; a weak D match, TRBD1 (6 bases). Germline CDR1 reads KGHSH; CDR2 reads LQKENI. The V and J ends lost 3 bases and 0 bases respectively, with 8 bases between them. The CDR3 is 14 residues long. The full variable domain, in which reference TRBV18 and TRBJ2-5 provide the parts outside the CDR3, is NAGVMQNPRHLVRRRGQEARLRCSPMKGHSHVYWYRQLPEEGLKFMVYLQKENIIDESGMPKERFSAEFPKEGPSILRIQQVVRGDSAAYFCASSPRQDQETQYFGPGTRLLVL.

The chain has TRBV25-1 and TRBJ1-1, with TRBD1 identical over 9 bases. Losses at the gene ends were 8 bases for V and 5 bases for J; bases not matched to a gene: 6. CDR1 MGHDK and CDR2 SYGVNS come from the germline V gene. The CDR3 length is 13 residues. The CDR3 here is CASLQGAGTEAFF. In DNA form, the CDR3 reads TGTGCCAGCCTACAGGGGGCGGGTACTGAAGCTTTCTTT.

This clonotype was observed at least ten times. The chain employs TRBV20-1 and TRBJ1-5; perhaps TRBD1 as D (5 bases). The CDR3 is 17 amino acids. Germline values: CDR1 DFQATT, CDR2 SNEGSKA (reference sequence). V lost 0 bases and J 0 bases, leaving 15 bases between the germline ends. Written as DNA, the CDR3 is TGCAGTGCTAGAGAAATATGGGGGGACCTTAGCAATCAGCCCCAGCATTTT. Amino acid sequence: CSAREIWGDLSNQPQHF.

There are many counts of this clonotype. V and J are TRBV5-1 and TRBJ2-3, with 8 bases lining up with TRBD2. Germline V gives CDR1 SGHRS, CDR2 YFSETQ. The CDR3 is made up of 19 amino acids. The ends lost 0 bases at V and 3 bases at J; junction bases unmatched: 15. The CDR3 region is CASSLVVAGYGGKTDTQYF. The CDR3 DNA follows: TGCGCCAGCAGCTTGGTGGTAGCGGGGTATGGTGGGAAAACAGATACGCAGTATTTT. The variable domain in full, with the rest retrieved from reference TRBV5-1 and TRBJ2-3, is KAGVTQTPRYLIKTRGQQVTLSCSPISGHRSVSWYQQTPGQGLQFLFEYFSETQRNKGNFPGRFSGRQFSNSRSEMNVSTLELGDSALYLCASSLVVAGYGGKTDTQYFGPGTRLTVL.

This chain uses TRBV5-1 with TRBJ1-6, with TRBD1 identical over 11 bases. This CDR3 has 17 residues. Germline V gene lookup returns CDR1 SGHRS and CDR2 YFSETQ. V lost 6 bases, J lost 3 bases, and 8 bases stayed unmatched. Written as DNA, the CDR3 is TGCGCCAGCACTCCCGGACAGGGGGCAAGCTATAATTCACCCCTCCACTTT. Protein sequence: CASTPGQGASYNSPLHF.

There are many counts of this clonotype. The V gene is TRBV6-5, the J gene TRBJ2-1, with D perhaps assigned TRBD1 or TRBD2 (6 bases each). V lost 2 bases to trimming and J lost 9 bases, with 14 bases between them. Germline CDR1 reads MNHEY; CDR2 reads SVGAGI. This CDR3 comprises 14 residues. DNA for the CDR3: TGTGCCAGCAGTTACGGGGGGCATAGAGGTGAGCAGTTCTTC. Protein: CASSYGGHRGEQFF.

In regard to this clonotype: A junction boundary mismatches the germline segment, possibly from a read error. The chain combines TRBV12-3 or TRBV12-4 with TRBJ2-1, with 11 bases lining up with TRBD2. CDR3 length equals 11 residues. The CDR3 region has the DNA TGTGCCACCCCCACTGGATTAGCGGGGGGGTTC. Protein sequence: CATPTGLAGGF.

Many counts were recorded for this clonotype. Here the CDR3 reads CASSLERGGSYEQYF. The CDR3, as DNA: TGCGCCAGCAGCTTGGAGCGGGGGGGATCCTACGAGCAGTACTTC. The chain combines TRBV5-1 with TRBJ2-7; 10 nucleotides match TRBD2. Germline CDR1 reads SGHRS; CDR2 reads YFSETQ. V trimming: 0 bases; J trimming: 1 base; junction bases outside the gene matches: 1. CDR3 length: 15 residues.

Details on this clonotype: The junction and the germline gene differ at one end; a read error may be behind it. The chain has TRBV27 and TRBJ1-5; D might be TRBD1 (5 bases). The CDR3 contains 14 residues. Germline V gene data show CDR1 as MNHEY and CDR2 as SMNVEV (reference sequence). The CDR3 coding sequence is TGTGCCAGCAGCCCGCAGGGAGACAATCAGCCCCAGTATTTC. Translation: CASSPQGDNQPQYF.

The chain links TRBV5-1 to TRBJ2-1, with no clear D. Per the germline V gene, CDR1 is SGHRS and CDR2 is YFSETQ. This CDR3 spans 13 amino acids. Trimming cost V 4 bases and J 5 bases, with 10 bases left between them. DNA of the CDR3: TGCGCCAGCAGCATTTCACGGGACAATGAGCAGTTCTTC. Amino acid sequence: CASSISRDNEQFF.

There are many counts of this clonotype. DNA of the CDR3: TGTGCCAGCAGCGTCGAGGGGGCGGAGAAAGAGACCCAGTACTTC. As protein: CASSVEGAEKETQYF. The chain is built from TRBV9 and TRBJ2-5, with 7 positions matching TRBD1. The CDR3 contains 15 residues. The junction had 7 bases not matched to a gene; V was cut back by 2 bases and J by 3 bases. Per the germline V gene, CDR1 is SGDLS and CDR2 is YYNGEE.

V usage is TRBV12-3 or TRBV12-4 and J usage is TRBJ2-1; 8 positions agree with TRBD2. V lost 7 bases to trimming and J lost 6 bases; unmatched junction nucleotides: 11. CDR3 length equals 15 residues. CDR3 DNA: TGTGCCAGCATTAATCCGGGGGGGGGCCTCAATGAGCAGTTCTTC. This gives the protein CASINPGGGLNEQFF.

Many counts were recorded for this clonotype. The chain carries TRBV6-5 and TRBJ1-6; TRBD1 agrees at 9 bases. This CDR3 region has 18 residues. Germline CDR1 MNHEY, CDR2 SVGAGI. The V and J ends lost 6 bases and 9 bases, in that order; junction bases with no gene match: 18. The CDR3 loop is CASSSIPGQGGVSSPLHF. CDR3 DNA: TGTGCCAGCAGCTCAATTCCGGGACAGGGCGGCGTGAGTTCACCCCTCCACTTT.

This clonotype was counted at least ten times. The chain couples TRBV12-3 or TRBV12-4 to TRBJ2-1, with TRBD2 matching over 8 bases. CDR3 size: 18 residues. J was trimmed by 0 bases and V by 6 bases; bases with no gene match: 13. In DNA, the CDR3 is TGTGCCAGCAGCCTGACAGCCCGGGGGGGTTCCTCCTACAATGAGCAGTTCTTC. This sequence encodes CASSLTARGGSSYNEQFF.

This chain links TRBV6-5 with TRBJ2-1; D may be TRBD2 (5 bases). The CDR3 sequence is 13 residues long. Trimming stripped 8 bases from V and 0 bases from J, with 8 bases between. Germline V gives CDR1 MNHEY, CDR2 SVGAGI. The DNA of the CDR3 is TGTGCCAGCTGGAGGAGCTCCTACAATGAGCAGTTCTTC. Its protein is CASWRSSYNEQFF.